The rows below give T cell receptor beta chains drawn from one sample of a study of PD-1 blockade in mismatch repair-deficient tumors. This table comes from immunoSEQ multiplex PCR, and its TCRdb copy is limited to in-frame clones, with some not included. The table shows 70,000 to 90,000 clones, with 80% to 90% occurring only once. Specimen: peripheral blood, collected 44 weeks after starting pembrolizumab. All receptors come from an adult with mismatch repair-deficient cancer. Each CDR3 is given with its conserved first and last residue. The D gene is left open where the match is weak. Part of the rows lack a size; the others show once, few, many or a class for expanded clones.

CASSFSDDLWGYNEQFF | TGTGCCAGCAGCTTCTCGGACGACCTATGGGGTTACAATGAGCAGTTCTTC | TRBV14 | once | TRBJ2-1 | NA
CASSPRDSAYEQYF | TGTGCCAGCAGCCCCCGGGACAGCGCCTACGAGCAGTACTTC | TRBV11-3 | NA | TRBJ2-7 | TRBD1
CASSLTRTISEQFF | TGTGCCAGCAGTTTAACCCGGACTATTAGTGAGCAGTTCTTC | TRBV28 | NA | TRBJ2-1 | NA
CASSLYGAGPEQYF | TGTGCCAGCAGCCTTTATGGAGCGGGACCTGAGCAGTACTTC | TRBV7-2 | NA | TRBJ2-7 | TRBD2
CASSAGVAAHNEQFF | TGTGCCAGCAGCGCGGGGGTAGCGGCCCACAATGAGCAGTTCTTC | TRBV9 | NA | TRBJ2-1 | NA
CASSLGGANTEAFF | TGTGCCAGCAGCTTAGGGGGTGCGAACACTGAAGCTTTCTTT | TRBV7-3 | NA | TRBJ1-1 | NA
CASSHLAGYEQYF | TGTGCCAGCAGCCACCTAGCGGGATACGAGCAGTACTTC | TRBV13 | once | TRBJ2-7 | TRBD2
CAWSLREADTQYF | TGTGCCTGGAGTTTGAGGGAGGCAGATACGCAGTATTTT | TRBV30 | once | TRBJ2-3 | NA
CASTGASGKGGAGELFF | TGCGCCAGCACCGGGGCTAGCGGGAAAGGAGGGGCCGGGGAGCTGTTTTTT | TRBV5-1 | NA | TRBJ2-2 | TRBD2
CASSGGDQETQYF | TGTGCCAGCAGTGGAGGGGACCAAGAGACCCAGTACTTC | TRBV6-5 | NA | TRBJ2-5 | NA
CASSFWGDTDTQYF | TGTGCCAGCAGCTTCTGGGGTGACACAGATACGCAGTATTTT | TRBV11-3 | NA | TRBJ2-3 | NA
CASSLGLAVYNEQFF | TGTGCCAGCAGCCTTGGACTAGCGGTCTACAATGAGCAGTTCTTC | TRBV11-1 | NA | TRBJ2-1 | TRBD2
CASTTGDQPQHF | TGTGCCAGCACCACGGGGGATCAGCCCCAGCATTTT | TRBV27 | few | TRBJ1-5 | NA